This T cell receptor (beta chain) comes out of a study of CD8 T cells in ankylosing spondylitis. Note on this clonotype: Its cognate antigen is unknown.

Study-wide points: The authors reported significant enrichment of disease-linked clones in matched ankylosing spondylitis synovial fluid. Relatively scarce in peripheral blood, disease-linked clones were CD8+. In the blood and synovial fluid of reactive arthritis, some motif variants had been previously reported. A TCR beta motif of about eight highly homologous variants appeared characteristic of ankylosing spondylitis blood.

Germline V gene lookup returns CDR1 ENHRY and CDR2 SYGVKD. Deletions cut 8 bases from V and 0 bases from J, with 7 bases between. The CDR3 sequence is 13 residues long. TCRdb passed the 5' RACE reads through MiXCR, listing each CDR3 protein once. The table records 350,000 to 450,000 distinct CDR3 sequences, roughly a quarter of them present only once. Source material: blood, either unsorted or a sorted T cell fraction (not recorded which). The chain joins TRBV10-3 to TRBJ1-4; possibly TRBD1 for D (5 bases). The clonotype originates from a male donor with ankylosing spondylitis. The CDR3 coding sequence is TGTGCCATCGGGGGGACAACTAATGAAAAACTGTTTTTT. Residues: CAIGGTTNEKLFF.